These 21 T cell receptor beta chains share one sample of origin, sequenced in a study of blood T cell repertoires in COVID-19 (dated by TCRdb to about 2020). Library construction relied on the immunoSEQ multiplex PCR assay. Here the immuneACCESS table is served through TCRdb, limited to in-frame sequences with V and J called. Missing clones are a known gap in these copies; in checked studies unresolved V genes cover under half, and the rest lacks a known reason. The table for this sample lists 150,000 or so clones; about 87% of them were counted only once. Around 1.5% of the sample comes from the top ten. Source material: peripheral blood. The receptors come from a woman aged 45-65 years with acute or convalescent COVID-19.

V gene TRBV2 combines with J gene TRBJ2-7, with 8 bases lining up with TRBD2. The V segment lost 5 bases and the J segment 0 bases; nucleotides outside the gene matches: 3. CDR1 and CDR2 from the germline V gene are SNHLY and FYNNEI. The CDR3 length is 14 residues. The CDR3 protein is CASSPLAGSYEQYF. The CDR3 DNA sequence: TGTGCCAGCAGTCCTCTAGCGGGCTCCTACGAGCAGTACTTC.

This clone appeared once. CDR3: CASRQGARSPLHF. The CDR3 region has the DNA TGTGCCAGCAGACAGGGGGCAAGGTCACCCCTCCACTTT. The chain has TRBV6-5 and TRBJ1-6, with 9 bases that match TRBD1. Trimming removed 6 bases from V and 10 bases from J; junction bases left unmatched: 4. CDR1 and CDR2 from the germline V gene are MNHEY and SVGAGI. The CDR3 consists of 13 residues.

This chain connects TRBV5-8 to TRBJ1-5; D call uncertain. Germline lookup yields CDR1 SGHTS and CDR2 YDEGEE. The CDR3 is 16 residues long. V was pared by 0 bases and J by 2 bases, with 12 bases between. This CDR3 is CASSLGTGYGNQPQHF. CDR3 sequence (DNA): TGTGCCAGCAGCTTGGGGACGGGGTATGGCAATCAGCCCCAGCATTTT. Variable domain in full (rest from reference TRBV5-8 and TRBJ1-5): EAGVTQSPTHLIKTRGQQATLRCSPISGHTSVYWYQQALGLGLQFLLWYDEGEERNRGNFPPRFSGRQFPNYSSELNVNALELEDSALYLCASSLGTGYGNQPQHFGDGTRLSIL.

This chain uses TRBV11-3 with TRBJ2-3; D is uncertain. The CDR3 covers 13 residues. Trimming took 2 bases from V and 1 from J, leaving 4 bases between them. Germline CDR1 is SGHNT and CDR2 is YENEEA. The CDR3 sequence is CASSLFGTDTQYF. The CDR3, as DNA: TGTGCCAGCAGCTTATTCGGCACAGATACGCAGTATTTT.

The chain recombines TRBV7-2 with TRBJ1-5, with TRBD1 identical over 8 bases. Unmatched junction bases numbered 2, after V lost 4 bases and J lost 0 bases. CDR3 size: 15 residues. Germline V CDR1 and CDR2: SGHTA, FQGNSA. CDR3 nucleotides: TGTGCCAGCAGCTCCGGACAGGGTAGCAATCAGCCCCAGCATTTT. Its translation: CASSSGQGSNQPQHF.

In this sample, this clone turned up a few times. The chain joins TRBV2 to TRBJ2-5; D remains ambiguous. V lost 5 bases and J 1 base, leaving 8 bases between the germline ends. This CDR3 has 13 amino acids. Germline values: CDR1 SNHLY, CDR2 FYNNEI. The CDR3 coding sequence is TGTGCCAGCAGTTTTCTACCCCAAGAGACCCAGTACTTC. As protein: CASSFLPQETQYF. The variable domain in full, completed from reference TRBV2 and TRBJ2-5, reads EPEVTQTPSHQVTQMGQEVILRCVPISNHLYFYWYRQILGQKVEFLVSFYNNEISEKSEIFDDQFSVERPDGSNFTLKIRSTKLEDSAMYFCASSFLPQETQYFGPGTRLLVL.

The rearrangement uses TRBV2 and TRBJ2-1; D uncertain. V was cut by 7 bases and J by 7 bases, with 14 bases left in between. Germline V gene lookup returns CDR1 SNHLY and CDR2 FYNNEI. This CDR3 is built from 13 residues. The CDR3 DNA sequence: TGTGCCAGCACCTTAACTATTAATAATGAGCAGTTCTTC. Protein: CASTLTINNEQFF.

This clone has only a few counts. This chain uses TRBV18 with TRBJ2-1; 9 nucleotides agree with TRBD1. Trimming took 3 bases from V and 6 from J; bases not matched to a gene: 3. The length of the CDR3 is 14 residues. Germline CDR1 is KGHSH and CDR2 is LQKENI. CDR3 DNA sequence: TGTGCCAGCTCACCCTGGGGACAGGGCAATGAGCAGTTCTTC. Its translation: CASSPWGQGNEQFF.

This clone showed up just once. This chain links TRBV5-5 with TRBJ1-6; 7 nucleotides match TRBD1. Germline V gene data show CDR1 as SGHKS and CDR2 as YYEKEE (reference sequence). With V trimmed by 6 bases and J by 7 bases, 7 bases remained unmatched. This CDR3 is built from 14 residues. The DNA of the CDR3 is TGTGCCAGCAACGCGGACAGGCAGAATTCACCCCTCCACTTT. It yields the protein CASNADRQNSPLHF.

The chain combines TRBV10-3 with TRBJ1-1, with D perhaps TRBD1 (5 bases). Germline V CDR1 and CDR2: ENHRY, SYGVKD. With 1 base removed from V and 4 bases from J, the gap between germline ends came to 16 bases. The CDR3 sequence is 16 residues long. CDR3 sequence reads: CAISEFGGGKSTEAFF. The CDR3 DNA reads TGTGCCATCAGTGAGTTTGGGGGGGGTAAGAGCACTGAAGCTTTCTTT.

CDR3 sequence (DNA): TGTGCCAGCAGCCAAGACGGCGGTAGCTCCTACGAGCAGTACTTC. This sequence encodes CASSQDGGSSYEQYF. The gene calls are TRBV3-1 (or the pseudogene TRBV3-2) and TRBJ2-7, with D unresolved. V dropped 0 bases and J dropped 0 bases, with 9 bases sitting between them. The CDR3 sequence is 15 residues long. From germline, CDR1 is LGHDT and CDR2 YNNKEL (reference sequence).

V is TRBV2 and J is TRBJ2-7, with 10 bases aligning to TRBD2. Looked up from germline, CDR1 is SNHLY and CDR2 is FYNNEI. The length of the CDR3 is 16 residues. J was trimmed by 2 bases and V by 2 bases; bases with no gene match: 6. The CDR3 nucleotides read TGTGCCAGCAGTGAAACTAGCGGGAAAATCCCCTACGAGCAGTACTTC. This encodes CASSETSGKIPYEQYF.

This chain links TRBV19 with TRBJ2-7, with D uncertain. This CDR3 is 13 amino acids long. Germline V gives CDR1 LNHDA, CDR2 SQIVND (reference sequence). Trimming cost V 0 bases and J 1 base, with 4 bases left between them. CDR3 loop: CASSIDYSYEQYF. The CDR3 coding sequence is TGTGCCAGTAGTATAGATTATTCCTACGAGCAGTACTTC.

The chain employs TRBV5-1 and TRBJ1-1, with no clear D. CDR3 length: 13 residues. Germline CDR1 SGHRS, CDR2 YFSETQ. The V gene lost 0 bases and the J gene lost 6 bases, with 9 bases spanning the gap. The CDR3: CASSLGYYSEAFF. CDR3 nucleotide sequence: TGCGCCAGCAGCTTGGGTTATTACTCTGAAGCTTTCTTT.

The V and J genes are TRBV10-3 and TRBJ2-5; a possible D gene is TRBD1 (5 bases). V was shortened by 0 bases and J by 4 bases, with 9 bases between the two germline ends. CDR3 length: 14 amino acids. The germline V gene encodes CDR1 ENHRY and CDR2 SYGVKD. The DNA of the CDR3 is TGTGCCATCAGTGAGTCGGTAGGGGCAGAGACCCAGTACTTC. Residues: CAISESVGAETQYF.

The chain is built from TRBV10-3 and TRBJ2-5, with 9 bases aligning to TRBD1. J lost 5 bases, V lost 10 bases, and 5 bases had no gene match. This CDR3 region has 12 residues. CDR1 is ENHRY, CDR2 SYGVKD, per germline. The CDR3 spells CATDRGGETQYF. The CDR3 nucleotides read TGTGCCACGGACAGGGGCGGGGAGACCCAGTACTTC.

This chain's CDR3 is CASSLVLNQPQHF. The CDR3 DNA reads TGTGCCAGCAGCTTAGTTCTTAATCAGCCCCAGCATTTT. This rearrangement joins TRBV7-2 to TRBJ1-5; no firm D call. The CDR3 has 13 amino acids. The germline gives CDR1 SGHTA, CDR2 FQGNSA. With 1 base removed from V and 4 bases from J, the gap between germline ends came to 5 bases.

As DNA, the CDR3 is TGTGCCAGCAGCTTGGCGGTTCGGGGCACCGGGGAGCTGTTTTTT. Its protein is CASSLAVRGTGELFF. The gene calls are TRBV5-8 and TRBJ2-2; D is perhaps TRBD2 (5 bases). V lost 0 bases and J lost 4, with 10 bases in between. Per the germline V gene, CDR1 is SGHTS and CDR2 is YDEGEE. The CDR3 extends over 15 amino acids.

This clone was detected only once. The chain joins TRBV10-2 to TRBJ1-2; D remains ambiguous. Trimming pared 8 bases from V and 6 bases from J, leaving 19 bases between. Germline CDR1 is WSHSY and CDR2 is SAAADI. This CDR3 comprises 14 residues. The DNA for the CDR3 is TGCGCCAGCCTGGGCGTGGACTCATCGAATGGCTACACCTTC. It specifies CASLGVDSSNGYTF.

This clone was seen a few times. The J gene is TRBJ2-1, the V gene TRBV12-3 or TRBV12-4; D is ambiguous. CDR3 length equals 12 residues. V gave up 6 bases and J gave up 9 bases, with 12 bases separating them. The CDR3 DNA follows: TGTGCCAGCAGATTCGGGTCGTTTGAGCAGTTCTTC. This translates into CASRFGSFEQFF.

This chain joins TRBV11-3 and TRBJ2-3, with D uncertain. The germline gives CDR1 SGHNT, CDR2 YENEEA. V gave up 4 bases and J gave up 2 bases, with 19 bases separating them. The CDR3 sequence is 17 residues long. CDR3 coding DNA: TGTGCCAGCAGCTCCCCCCAAAGCTGGTTCTTCACAGATACGCAGTATTTT. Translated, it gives CASSSPQSWFFTDTQYF.